The 8 T cell receptor beta chains given below trace back to one sample, sequenced in a study of blood T cells in healthy people across ages (dated by TCRdb to between 2015 and 2016). Library preparation employed 5' RACE. The sequencer was an Illumina HiSeq 2500. A second PCR of roughly 7 to 12 cycles was performed with a sample-barcoded 5' primer and a J-beta primer mix. TCRdb's own reprocessing of the public reads used fastp at Q25 and MiXCR and kept productive beta chains. Merged by CDR3 protein, the rows form single entries marked with the most common genes and DNA. The sample data list around 1,000,000 distinct CDR3 sequences, and around 27% of these were observed just once. Around 0.75% of the sample lies in the top ten. This same sample was also part of a study on T cells of mothers and their children.

The sequencing sample was made of blood. Receptors originate from a girl between 2 and 10 years old in good health.

This clonotype has just a few counts. The rearrangement links TRBV6-2 or TRBV6-3 to TRBJ2-7, with 7 bases lining up with TRBD2. CDR1 MNHEY and CDR2 SVGEGT come from the germline V gene. The CDR3 totals 15 residues. J was trimmed by 3 bases and V by 7 bases; bases with no gene match: 12. The CDR3, as DNA: TGTGCCAGCACCTCGCCGGGACTACAACACTACGAGCAGTACTTC. It yields the protein CASTSPGLQHYEQYF.

This clonotype was seen only a few times. V gene TRBV12-3 or TRBV12-4 combines with J gene TRBJ1-2, with D hard to call. Trimming took 7 bases from V and 5 from J, leaving 14 bases between them. This CDR3 spans 13 amino acids. CDR3 protein: CASTLAEGYGYTF. The CDR3 DNA follows: TGTGCCAGCACTCTTGCAGAGGGTTATGGCTACACCTTC.

This chain uses TRBV7-2 with TRBJ2-1; D remains ambiguous. V lost 1 base and J lost 9, with 22 bases in between. From germline, CDR1 is SGHTA and CDR2 FQGNSA. The CDR3 contains 17 residues. CDR3: CASSLGSNRVVVIEQFF. The CDR3 coding sequence is TGTGCCAGCAGCTTAGGGTCGAATAGAGTAGTTGTCATTGAGCAGTTCTTC.

The chain couples TRBV12-3 or TRBV12-4 to TRBJ2-3; D assignment may be TRBD1 or TRBD2 (5 bases each). This CDR3 contains 16 residues. V was cut by 5 bases and J by 5 bases, with 20 bases left in between. CDR3 sequence (DNA): TGTGCCAGCAGTGCAACGGGACCCAAACGGAAAGATACGCAGTATTTT. Translated, it gives CASSATGPKRKDTQYF.

V usage is TRBV7-2 and J usage is TRBJ1-2; D is perhaps TRBD1 (6 bases). With 6 bases removed from V and 6 bases from J, the gap between germline ends came to 17 bases. The CDR3 has 14 residues. Per the germline V gene, CDR1 is SGHTA and CDR2 is FQGNSA. The CDR3 DNA is TGTGCCAGCAGTCCGACAGGAATGGGCGATGGCTACACCTTC. This encodes CASSPTGMGDGYTF.

This chain uses TRBV6-1 with TRBJ1-1; no clear D. Germline CDR1 MNHNS, CDR2 SASEGT. The V gene lost 3 bases and the J gene lost 8 bases, with 16 bases spanning the gap. This CDR3 is built from 14 residues. The CDR3 DNA reads TGTGCCAGCAGTGACTTAGGTGTGACTTCCGAAGCTTTCTTT. Its translation: CASSDLGVTSEAFF.

The table lists this clonotype with a few counts. The gene calls are TRBV6-1 and TRBJ2-1; tentatively, D is TRBD1 (7 bases). The end of the DNA is better explained by TRBJ2-5, so the J call may be wrong. The CDR3 loop spans 15 amino acids. In germline, CDR1 is MNHNS, CDR2 SASEGT. CDR3 DNA sequence: TGTGCCAGCAGTGAAGCCAGGGGGGAAGTGGGGACCCAGTACTTC. Protein sequence: CASSEARGEVGTQYF.

This chain joins TRBV4-3 and TRBJ2-5; 10 bases agree with TRBD2. TRBJ2-1 matches the DNA end more closely, so the J call is doubtful. The CDR3 contains 16 residues. The germline V gene has CDR1 LGHNA and CDR2 YSLEER. In DNA form, the CDR3 reads TGCGCCAGCAGCCAAGCGCTAGCGGGGGTCTACAATGAGCAGTTCTTC. Its translation is CASSQALAGVYNEQFF.